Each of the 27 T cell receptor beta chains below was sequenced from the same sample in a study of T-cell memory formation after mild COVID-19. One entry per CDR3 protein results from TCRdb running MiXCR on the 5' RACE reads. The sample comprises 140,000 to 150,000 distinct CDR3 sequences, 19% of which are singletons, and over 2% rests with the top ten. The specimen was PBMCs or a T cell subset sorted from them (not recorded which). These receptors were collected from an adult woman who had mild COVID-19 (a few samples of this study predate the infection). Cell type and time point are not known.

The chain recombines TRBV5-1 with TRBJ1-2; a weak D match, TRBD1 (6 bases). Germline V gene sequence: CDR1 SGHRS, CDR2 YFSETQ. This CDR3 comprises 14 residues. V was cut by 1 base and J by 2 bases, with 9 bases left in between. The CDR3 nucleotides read TGCGCCAGCAGCTTGAACAGGGCCAACTATGGCTACACCTTC. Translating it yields CASSLNRANYGYTF.

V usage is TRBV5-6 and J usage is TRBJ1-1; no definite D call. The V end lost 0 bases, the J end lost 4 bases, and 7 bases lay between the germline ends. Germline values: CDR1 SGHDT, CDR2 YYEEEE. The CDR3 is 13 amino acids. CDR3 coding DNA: TGTGCCAGCAGCTTGGGTGGGCTCACTGAAGCTTTCTTT. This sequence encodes CASSLGGLTEAFF. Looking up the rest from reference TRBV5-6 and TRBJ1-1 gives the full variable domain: DAGVTQSPTHLIKTRGQQVTLRCSPKSGHDTVSWYQQALGQGPQFIFQYYEEEERQRGNFPDRFSGHQFPNYSSELNVNALLLGDSALYLCASSLGGLTEAFFGQGTRLTVV.

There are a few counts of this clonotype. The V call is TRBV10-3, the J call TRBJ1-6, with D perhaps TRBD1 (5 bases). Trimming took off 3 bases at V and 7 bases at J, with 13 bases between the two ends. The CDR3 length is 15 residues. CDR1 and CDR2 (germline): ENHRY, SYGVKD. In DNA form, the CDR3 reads TGTGCCATCAGTGACCCGGGGGTCGTGAATTCACCCCTCCACTTT. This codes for CAISDPGVVNSPLHF.

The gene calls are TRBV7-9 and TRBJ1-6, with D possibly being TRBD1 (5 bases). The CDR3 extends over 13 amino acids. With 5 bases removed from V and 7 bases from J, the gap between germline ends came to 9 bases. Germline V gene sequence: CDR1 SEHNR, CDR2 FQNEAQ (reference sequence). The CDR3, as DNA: TGTGCCAGCAGCCAATACAGGAATTCACCCCTCCACTTT. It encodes CASSQYRNSPLHF.

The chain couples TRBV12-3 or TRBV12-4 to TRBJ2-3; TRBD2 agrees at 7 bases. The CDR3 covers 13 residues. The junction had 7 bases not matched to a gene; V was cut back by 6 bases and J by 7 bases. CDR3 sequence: CASRREVRNTQYF. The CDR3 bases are TGTGCCAGCAGACGGGAGGTGAGGAATACGCAGTATTTT.

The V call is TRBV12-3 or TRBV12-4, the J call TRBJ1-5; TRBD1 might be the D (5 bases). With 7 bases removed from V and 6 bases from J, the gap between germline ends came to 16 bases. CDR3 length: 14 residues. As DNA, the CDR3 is TGTGCCAGCACCTTGGGGCAGGGAAGTCAGCCCCAGCATTTT. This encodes CASTLGQGSQPQHF.

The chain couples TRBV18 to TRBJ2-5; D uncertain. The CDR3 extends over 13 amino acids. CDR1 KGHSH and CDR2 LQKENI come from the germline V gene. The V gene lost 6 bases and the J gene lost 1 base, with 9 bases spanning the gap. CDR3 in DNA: TGTGCCAGCTCCCTGACTCTCCAAGAGACCCAGTACTTC. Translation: CASSLTLQETQYF. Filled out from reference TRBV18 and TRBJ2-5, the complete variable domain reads NAGVMQNPRHLVRRRGQEARLRCSPMKGHSHVYWYRQLPEEGLKFMVYLQKENIIDESGMPKERFSAEFPKEGPSILRIQQVVRGDSAAYFCASSLTLQETQYFGPGTRLLVL.

CDR3 protein: CASSPPRGPLWNQPQHF. The CDR3 DNA sequence: TGTGCCAGCAGCCCGCCGCGGGGCCCACTCTGGAATCAGCCCCAGCATTTT. V and J are TRBV7-9 and TRBJ1-5, with TRBD1 as a possible D gene (5 bases). The CDR3 extends over 17 amino acids. CDR1 SEHNR and CDR2 FQNEAQ come from the germline V gene (reference sequence). With 5 bases removed from V and 4 bases from J, the gap between germline ends came to 21 bases.

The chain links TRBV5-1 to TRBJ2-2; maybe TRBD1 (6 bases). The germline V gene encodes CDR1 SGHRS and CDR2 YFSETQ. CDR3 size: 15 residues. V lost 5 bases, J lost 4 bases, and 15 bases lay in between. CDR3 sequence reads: CASSLGKTGTGELFF. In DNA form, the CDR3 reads TGCGCCAGCAGTCTAGGGAAGACAGGCACCGGGGAGCTGTTTTTT. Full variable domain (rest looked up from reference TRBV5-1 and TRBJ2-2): KAGVTQTPRYLIKTRGQQVTLSCSPISGHRSVSWYQQTPGQGLQFLFEYFSETQRNKGNFPGRFSGRQFSNSRSEMNVSTLELGDSALYLCASSLGKTGTGELFFGEGSRLTVL.

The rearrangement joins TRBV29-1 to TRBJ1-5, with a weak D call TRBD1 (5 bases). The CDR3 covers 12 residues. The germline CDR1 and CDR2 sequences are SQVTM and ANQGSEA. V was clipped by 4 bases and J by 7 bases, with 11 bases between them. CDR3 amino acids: CSVGGMGQPQHF. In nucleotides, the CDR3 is TGCAGCGTTGGGGGGATGGGGCAGCCCCAGCATTTT.

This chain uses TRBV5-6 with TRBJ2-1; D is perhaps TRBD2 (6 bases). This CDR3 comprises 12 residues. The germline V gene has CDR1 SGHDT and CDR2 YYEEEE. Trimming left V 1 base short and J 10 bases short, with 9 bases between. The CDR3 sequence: CASSLRSGEQFF. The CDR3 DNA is TGTGCCAGCAGCTTGAGGAGCGGGGAGCAGTTCTTC. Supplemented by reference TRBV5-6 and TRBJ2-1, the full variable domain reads DAGVTQSPTHLIKTRGQQVTLRCSPKSGHDTVSWYQQALGQGPQFIFQYYEEEERQRGNFPDRFSGHQFPNYSSELNVNALLLGDSALYLCASSLRSGEQFFGPGTRLTVL.

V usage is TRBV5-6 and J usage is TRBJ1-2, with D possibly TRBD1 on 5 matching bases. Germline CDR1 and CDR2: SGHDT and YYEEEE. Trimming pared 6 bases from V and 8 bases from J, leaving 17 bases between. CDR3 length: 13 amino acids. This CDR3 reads CASILGQGGGYTF. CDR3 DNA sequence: TGTGCCAGCATCCTCGGACAAGGTGGGGGCTACACCTTC.

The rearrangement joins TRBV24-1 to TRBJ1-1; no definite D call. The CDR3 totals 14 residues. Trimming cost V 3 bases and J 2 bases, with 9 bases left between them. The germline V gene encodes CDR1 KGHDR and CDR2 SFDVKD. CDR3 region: CATSDPRSNTEAFF. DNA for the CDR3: TGTGCCACCAGTGATCCCAGATCCAACACTGAAGCTTTCTTT.

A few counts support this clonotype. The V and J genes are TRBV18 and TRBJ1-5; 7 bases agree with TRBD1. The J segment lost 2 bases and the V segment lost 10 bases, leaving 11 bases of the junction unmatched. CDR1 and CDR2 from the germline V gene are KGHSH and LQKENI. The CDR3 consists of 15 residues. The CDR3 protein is CATSDRLEGNQPQHF. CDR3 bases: TGTGCCACCTCGGACAGGCTCGAGGGCAATCAGCCCCAGCATTTT.

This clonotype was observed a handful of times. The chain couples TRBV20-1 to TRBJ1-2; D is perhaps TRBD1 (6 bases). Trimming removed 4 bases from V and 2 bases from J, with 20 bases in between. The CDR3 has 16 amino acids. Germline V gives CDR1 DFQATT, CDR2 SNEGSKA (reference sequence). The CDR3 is CSAIMGRGQRNYGYTF. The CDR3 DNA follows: TGCAGTGCTATCATGGGCAGGGGCCAGCGAAACTATGGCTACACCTTC.

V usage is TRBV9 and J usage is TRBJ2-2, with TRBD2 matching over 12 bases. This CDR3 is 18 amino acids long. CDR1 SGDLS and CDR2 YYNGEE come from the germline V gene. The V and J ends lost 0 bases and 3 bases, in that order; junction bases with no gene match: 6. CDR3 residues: CASSVGLAGALDTGELFF. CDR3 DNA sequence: TGTGCCAGCAGCGTAGGACTAGCGGGAGCCCTTGACACCGGGGAGCTGTTTTTT.

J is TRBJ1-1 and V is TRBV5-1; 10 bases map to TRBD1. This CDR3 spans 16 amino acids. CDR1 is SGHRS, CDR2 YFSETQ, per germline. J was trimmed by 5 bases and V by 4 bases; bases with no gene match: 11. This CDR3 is CASSPGQGILWTEAFF. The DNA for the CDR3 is TGCGCCAGCAGCCCGGGACAGGGGATACTGTGGACTGAAGCTTTCTTT.

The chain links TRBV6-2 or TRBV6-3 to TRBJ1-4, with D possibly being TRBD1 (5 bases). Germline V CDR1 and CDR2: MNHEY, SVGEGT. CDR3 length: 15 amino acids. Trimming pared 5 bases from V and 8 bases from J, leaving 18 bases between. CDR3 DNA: TGTGCCAGCAGTCCATCGGTGGGGGTTGGCGAAAAACTGTTTTTT. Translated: CASSPSVGVGEKLFF.

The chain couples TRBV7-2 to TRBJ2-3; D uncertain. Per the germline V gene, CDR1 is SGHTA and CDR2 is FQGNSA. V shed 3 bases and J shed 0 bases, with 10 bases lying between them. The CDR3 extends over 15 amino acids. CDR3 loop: CASSFGPTSTDTQYF. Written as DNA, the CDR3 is TGTGCCAGCAGCTTCGGACCGACAAGCACAGATACGCAGTATTTT.

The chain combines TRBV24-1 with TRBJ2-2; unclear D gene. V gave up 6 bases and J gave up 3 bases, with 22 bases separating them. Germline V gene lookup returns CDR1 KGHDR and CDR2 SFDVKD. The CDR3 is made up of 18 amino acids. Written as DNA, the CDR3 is TGTGCCACCAGTCCCGGCTCTGGGCTGGGCATAGACACCGGGGAGCTGTTTTTT. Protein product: CATSPGSGLGIDTGELFF.

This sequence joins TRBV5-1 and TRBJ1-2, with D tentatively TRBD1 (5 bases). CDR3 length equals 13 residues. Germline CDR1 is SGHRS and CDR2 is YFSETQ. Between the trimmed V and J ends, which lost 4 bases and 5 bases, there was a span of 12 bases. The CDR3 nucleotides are TGCGCCAGCAGCGCCGGGACGGAGTATGGCTACACCTTC. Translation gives CASSAGTEYGYTF. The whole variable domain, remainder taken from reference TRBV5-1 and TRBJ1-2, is KAGVTQTPRYLIKTRGQQVTLSCSPISGHRSVSWYQQTPGQGLQFLFEYFSETQRNKGNFPGRFSGRQFSNSRSEMNVSTLELGDSALYLCASSAGTEYGYTFGSGTRLTVV.

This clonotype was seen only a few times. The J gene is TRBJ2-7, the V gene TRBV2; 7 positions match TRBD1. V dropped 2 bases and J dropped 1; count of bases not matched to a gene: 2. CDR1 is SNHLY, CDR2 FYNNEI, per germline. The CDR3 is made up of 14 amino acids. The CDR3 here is CASSEQGVSYEQYF. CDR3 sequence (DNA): TGTGCCAGCAGTGAACAGGGGGTTTCCTACGAGCAGTACTTC.

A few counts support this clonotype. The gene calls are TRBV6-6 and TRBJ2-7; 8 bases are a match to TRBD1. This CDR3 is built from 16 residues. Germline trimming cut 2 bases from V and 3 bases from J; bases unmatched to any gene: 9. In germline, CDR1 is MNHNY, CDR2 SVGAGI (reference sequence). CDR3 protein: CASSYPGRTGIYEQYF. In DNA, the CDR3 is TGTGCCAGCAGTTACCCCGGCCGGACAGGGATCTACGAGCAGTACTTC.

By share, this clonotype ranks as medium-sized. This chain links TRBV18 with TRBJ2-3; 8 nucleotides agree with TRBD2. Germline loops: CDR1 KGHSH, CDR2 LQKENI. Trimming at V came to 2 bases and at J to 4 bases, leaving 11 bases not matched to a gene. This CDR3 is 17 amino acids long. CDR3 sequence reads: CASSPARRAGESDTQYF. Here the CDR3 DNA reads TGTGCCAGCTCACCAGCTCGAAGAGCGGGAGAATCAGATACGCAGTATTTT.

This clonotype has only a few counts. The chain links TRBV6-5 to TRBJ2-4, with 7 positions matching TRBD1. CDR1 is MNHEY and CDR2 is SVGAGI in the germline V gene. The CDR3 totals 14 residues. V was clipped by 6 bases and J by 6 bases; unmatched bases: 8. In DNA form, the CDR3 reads TGTGCCAGCAGCTACGGCAGACAGGGAAACATTCAGTACTTC. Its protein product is CASSYGRQGNIQYF.

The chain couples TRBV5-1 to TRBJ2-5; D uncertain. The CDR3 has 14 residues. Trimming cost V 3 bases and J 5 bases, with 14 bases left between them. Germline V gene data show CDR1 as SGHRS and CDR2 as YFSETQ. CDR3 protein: CASSSRTAVETQYF. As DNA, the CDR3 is TGCGCCAGCAGCTCTAGGACGGCCGTGGAGACCCAGTACTTC. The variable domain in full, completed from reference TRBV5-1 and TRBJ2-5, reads KAGVTQTPRYLIKTRGQQVTLSCSPISGHRSVSWYQQTPGQGLQFLFEYFSETQRNKGNFPGRFSGRQFSNSRSEMNVSTLELGDSALYLCASSSRTAVETQYFGPGTRLLVL.

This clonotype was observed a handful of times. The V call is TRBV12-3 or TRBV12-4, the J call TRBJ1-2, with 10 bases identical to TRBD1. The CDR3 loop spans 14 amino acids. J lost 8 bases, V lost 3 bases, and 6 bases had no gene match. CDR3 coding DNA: TGTGCCAGCAGTTTTGGACAGGGGGTAAACGGCTACACCTTC. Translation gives CASSFGQGVNGYTF.